The 22 T cell receptor beta chains below all came from one sample that was sequenced in a study of graft-versus-host responses after intestinal transplantation. Repertoires were generated with immunoSEQ multiplex PCR, while TCRdb's copy carries only in-frame clones and drops some. Among approximately 71,000 clones listed, around 90% were seen once. Antigens of these TCRs are unknown. The material was unstimulated CD8+ T cells sorted from spleen or lymph node cells, obtained before intestinal transplant. These receptors all come from a human donor who received an intestinal transplant.

The gene calls are TRBV4-1 and TRBJ2-5, with D uncertain. V lost 2 bases to trimming and J lost 11 bases, with 18 bases between them. The germline gives CDR1 MGHRA, CDR2 YSYEKL. The length of the CDR3 is 14 residues. The CDR3: CASSQRWRATEQYF. CDR3 sequence (DNA): TGCGCCAGCAGCCAACGGTGGAGAGCTACGGAGCAGTACTTC.

The genes are TRBV30 and TRBJ2-5; the match to TRBD2 covers 7 bases. V shed 1 base and J 1 base; nucleotides not matched to a gene: 6. Germline-derived CDR1 and CDR2 are GTSNPN and SVGIG (reference sequence). The length of the CDR3 is 15 residues. Written as DNA, the CDR3 is TGTGCCTGGAGTGGTGGGGAGGGCATCCAAGAGACCCAGTACTTC. Translated: CAWSGGEGIQETQYF.

The V gene is TRBV2, the J gene TRBJ2-2; D is undetermined. There are 12 residues in the CDR3. CDR1 and CDR2 from the germline V gene are SNHLY and FYNNEI. Trimming left V 8 bases short and J 2 bases short, with 6 bases between. This CDR3 reads CASPSNTGELFF. DNA of the CDR3: TGTGCCAGCCCCTCTAACACCGGGGAGCTGTTTTTT. The variable domain in full, with the rest retrieved from reference TRBV2 and TRBJ2-2, is EPEVTQTPSHQVTQMGQEVILRCVPISNHLYFYWYRQILGQKVEFLVSFYNNEISEKSEIFDDQFSVERPDGSNFTLKIRSTKLEDSAMYFCASPSNTGELFFGEGSRLTVL.

The rearrangement links TRBV27 to TRBJ1-2; D gene unclear. The CDR3 spans 17 residues. V lost 5 bases, J lost 1 base, and 20 bases lay in between. Germline lookup yields CDR1 MNHEY and CDR2 SMNVEV (reference sequence). The CDR3 protein is CASSPHSSSDFNYGYTF. The CDR3 bases are TGTGCCAGCAGTCCCCATTCTAGCAGCGACTTTAACTATGGCTACACCTTC.

The chain joins TRBV15 to TRBJ2-3; 8 positions match TRBD2. The length of the CDR3 is 16 residues. With 0 bases clipped from V and 1 base from J, the junction kept 3 bases outside the gene matches. Germline V gene data show CDR1 as LNHNV and CDR2 as YYDKDF (reference sequence). CDR3 sequence (DNA): TGTGCCACCAGCAGAGATCGAGCGGGGGGCACAGATACGCAGTATTTT. Protein product: CATSRDRAGGTDTQYF. The full variable domain, with the rest looked up from reference TRBV15 and TRBJ2-3, is DAMVIQNPRYQVTQFGKPVTLSCSQTLNHNVMYWYQQKSSQAPKLLFHYYDKDFNNEADTPDNFQSRRPNTSFCFLDIRSPGLGDTAMYLCATSRDRAGGTDTQYFGPGTRLTVL.

A single count supports this clone. CDR3 nucleotides: TGTGCCAGAAGCATCACCCATCAGGGGGTGGAACACAATGAGCAGTTCTTC. It is translated as CARSITHQGVEHNEQFF. The rearrangement links TRBV5-3 to TRBJ2-1; TRBD1 matches 7 bases. TRBV5-3 is treated as an ORF (open reading frame) with a function not yet certain. There are 17 residues in the CDR3. The J segment lost 5 bases and the V segment lost 4 bases, leaving 15 bases of the junction unmatched.

The chain carries TRBV28 and TRBJ2-3; a weak D match, TRBD2 (5 bases). From germline, CDR1 is MDHEN and CDR2 SYDVKM. This CDR3 comprises 14 residues. V was cut by 2 bases and J by 4 bases, with 10 bases left in between. CDR3 region: CASSLLLGADTQYF. CDR3 sequence (DNA): TGTGCCAGCAGTTTACTCCTCGGGGCAGATACGCAGTATTTT.

V and J are TRBV19 and TRBJ2-3, with D tentatively TRBD2 (6 bases). The germline V gene encodes CDR1 LNHDA and CDR2 SQIVND (reference sequence). The CDR3 contains 13 residues. The germline V and J ends were trimmed by 6 bases and 3 bases, with 10 bases remaining between them. The CDR3 loop is CASSRLETDTQYF. CDR3 nucleotide sequence: TGTGCCAGTAGCAGACTAGAGACAGATACGCAGTATTTT.

This chain uses TRBV19 with TRBJ1-5; D may be TRBD1 (5 bases). Trimming removed 0 bases at V and 2 bases at J, with 11 bases between. Germline V gives CDR1 LNHDA, CDR2 SQIVND (reference sequence). The CDR3 contains 16 residues. CDR3 region: CASSIDHGAGNQPQHF. As DNA, the CDR3 is TGTGCCAGTAGTATAGATCATGGGGCAGGCAATCAGCCCCAGCATTTT.

The chain uses TRBV19 and TRBJ1-2; D perhaps matches TRBD1 (5 bases). The CDR3 covers 14 residues. Per the germline V gene, CDR1 is LNHDA and CDR2 is SQIVND (reference sequence). V lost 3 bases and J 2 bases, leaving 10 bases between the germline ends. CDR3 sequence: CASSIFTGNYGYTF. The CDR3 DNA sequence: TGTGCCAGTAGTATTTTCACAGGAAACTATGGCTACACCTTC.

The chain is built from TRBV28 and TRBJ1-1; tentatively, D is TRBD1 (5 bases). CDR3 length: 14 residues. V lost 6 bases to trimming and J lost 1 base, with 12 bases between them. The V gene's germline CDR1 is MDHEN and CDR2 SYDVKM. The CDR3 protein is CASSPRVGNTEAFF. The CDR3 DNA sequence: TGTGCCAGCAGCCCCAGGGTGGGGAACACTGAAGCTTTCTTT. The full variable domain, with the rest looked up from reference TRBV28 and TRBJ1-1, is DVKVTQSSRYLVKRTGEKVFLECVQDMDHENMFWYRQDPGLGLRLIYFSYDVKMKEKGDIPEGYSVSREKKERFSLILESASTNQTSMYLCASSPRVGNTEAFFGQGTRLTVV.

The CDR3 is CASSLQGALRSPLHF. The DNA of the CDR3 is TGTGCCAGCAGCTTACAGGGCGCGTTGAGGTCACCCCTCCACTTT. This chain links TRBV27 with TRBJ1-6; maybe TRBD1 (6 bases). The V end lost 6 bases, the J end lost 10 bases, and 19 bases lay between the germline ends. The CDR3 is 15 amino acids. Germline V gene sequence: CDR1 MNHEY, CDR2 SMNVEV (reference sequence).

The chain joins TRBV6-1 to TRBJ2-2, with TRBD1 matching over 7 bases. Losses at the gene ends were 1 base for V and 2 bases for J; bases not matched to a gene: 4. This CDR3 is 16 amino acids long. The germline CDR1 and CDR2 sequences are MNHNS and SASEGT. Written as DNA, the CDR3 is TGTGCCAGCAGTGAAGGGACAGGCAGTAACACCGGGGAGCTGTTTTTT. This translates into CASSEGTGSNTGELFF.

V usage is TRBV11-2 and J usage is TRBJ2-7, with 10 positions matching TRBD2. V dropped 5 bases and J dropped 1; count of bases not matched to a gene: 5. Germline lookup yields CDR1 SGHAT and CDR2 FQNNGV. This CDR3 has 15 amino acids. The CDR3 DNA sequence: TGTGCCAGCAGCCCGGGGACTAGCGCTTCCTACGAGCAGTACTTC. It specifies CASSPGTSASYEQYF. Full variable domain (remainder filled in from reference TRBV11-2 and TRBJ2-7): EAGVAQSPRYKIIEKRQSVAFWCNPISGHATLYWYQQILGQGPKLLIQFQNNGVVDDSQLPKDRFSAERLKGVDSTLKIQPAKLEDSAVYLCASSPGTSASYEQYFGPGTRLTVT.

The gene calls are TRBV9 and TRBJ1-2; 7 bases are shared with TRBD1. The J segment lost 4 bases and the V segment lost 4 bases, leaving 10 bases of the junction unmatched. The CDR3 is 15 residues long. Germline CDR1 reads SGDLS; CDR2 reads YYNGEE. The CDR3 sequence is CASSPFGRGCYGYTF. DNA of the CDR3: TGTGCCAGCAGCCCTTTTGGCAGGGGGTGCTATGGCTACACCTTC. Based on the CDR3 plus reference TRBV9 and TRBJ1-2, the full variable domain is DSGVTQTPKHLITATGQRVTLRCSPRSGDLSVYWYQQSLDQGLQFLIQYYNGEERAKGNILERFSAQQFPDLHSELNLSSLELGDSALYFCASSPFGRGCYGYTFGSGTRLTVV.

The CDR3 DNA is TGTGCCAGCAGCTTAGCAGGGGCCTCCTACGAGCAGTACTTC. As protein: CASSLAGASYEQYF. The chain is built from TRBV13 and TRBJ2-7; D is perhaps TRBD1 (6 bases). The CDR3 has 14 amino acids. CDR1 is PRHDT and CDR2 is FYEKMQ in the germline V gene (reference sequence). The V gene lost 1 base and the J gene lost 0 bases, with 7 bases spanning the gap.

The rearrangement uses TRBV28 and TRBJ2-2; D is perhaps TRBD1 (6 bases). Per the germline V gene, CDR1 is MDHEN and CDR2 is SYDVKM. Between the trimmed V and J ends, which lost 3 bases and 0 bases, there was a span of 14 bases. The CDR3 runs 17 residues. CDR3 in amino acids: CASSFPGTSANTGELFF. The CDR3 bases are TGTGCCAGCAGTTTTCCGGGGACATCAGCGAACACCGGGGAGCTGTTTTTT. Looking up the rest from reference TRBV28 and TRBJ2-2 gives the full variable domain: DVKVTQSSRYLVKRTGEKVFLECVQDMDHENMFWYRQDPGLGLRLIYFSYDVKMKEKGDIPEGYSVSREKKERFSLILESASTNQTSMYLCASSFPGTSANTGELFFGEGSRLTVL.

This clone was recorded a few times. Sequence at one end of the junction differs from germline and may be a read error. The gene calls are TRBV29-1 and TRBJ2-3, with 9 bases aligning to TRBD2. The CDR3 loop spans 15 amino acids. CDR1 SQVTM and CDR2 ANQGSEA come from the germline V gene. CDR3 coding DNA: TGCAGCGTCGAAGGACTAGCGTATAGCACAGATACGCAGTATTTT. Translating gives CSVEGLAYSTDTQYF.

The chain combines TRBV5-6 with TRBJ2-6, with D tentatively TRBD2 (6 bases). The CDR3 totals 15 residues. Germline V gene sequence: CDR1 SGHDT, CDR2 YYEEEE. Trimming removed 1 base at V and 4 bases at J, with 9 bases between. CDR3 residues: CASSLRLDGANVLTF. The CDR3 coding sequence is TGTGCCAGCAGCTTGAGACTAGACGGGGCCAACGTCCTGACTTTC.

This sequence joins TRBV6-5 and TRBJ1-1; 7 bases are a match to TRBD1. The germline gives CDR1 MNHEY, CDR2 SVGAGI. The CDR3 runs 15 residues. J lost 3 bases, V lost 5 bases, and 9 bases had no gene match. This CDR3 reads CASSPPTGLDTEAFF. The CDR3 DNA is TGTGCCAGCAGTCCGCCGACAGGGCTGGACACTGAAGCTTTCTTT.

This clone was observed a single time. The J gene is TRBJ2-4, the V gene TRBV4-1; D might be TRBD2 (5 bases). The V end lost 0 bases, the J end lost 11 bases, and 17 bases lay between the germline ends. The V gene's germline CDR1 is MGHRA and CDR2 YSYEKL. CDR3 length: 15 residues. DNA for the CDR3: TGCGCCAGCAGCCAAGAGGAGGCCTTTGAGGTCGTTCAGTACTTC. Its protein is CASSQEEAFEVVQYF.

The chain employs TRBV10-3 and TRBJ2-1; TRBD2 aligns across 11 bases. Trimming cost V 0 bases and J 0 bases; bases outside gene matches: 4. Per germline, CDR1 ENHRY and CDR2 SYGVKD. CDR3 length: 18 residues. CDR3 nucleotides: TGTGCCATCAGTGAGTCGAGGCTAGCGGGAGGCTCCTACAATGAGCAGTTCTTC. It translates to CAISESRLAGGSYNEQFF.